Presented here are 20 T cell receptor beta chains from one specimen sequenced in a study of CD4 and CD8 cells across lung adenocarcinoma regions. TCRdb re-derived calls from the PCR reads in MiXCR, one entry per CDR3 protein. The sample lists about 20,000 distinct CDR3 sequences, more than 45% seen once, with around 55% in the top ten. The source material was CD8+ T cells from the center of a lung tumor. The receptors stem from a female donor with lung adenocarcinoma. The CD4 and CD8 labels of this study may be unreliable.

This chain connects TRBV10-1 to TRBJ2-3, with 7 bases fitting TRBD1. CDR3 length equals 13 residues. Germline CDR1 WNHNN, CDR2 SYGVQD (reference sequence). Trimming removed 4 bases from V and 3 bases from J; junction bases left unmatched: 1. The CDR3 nucleotides read TGCGCCAGCAGTGGACAGGGAACAGATACGCAGTATTTT. Its protein product is CASSGQGTDTQYF.

A few counts support this clonotype. V and J are TRBV6-1 and TRBJ2-5, with TRBD2 as a possible D gene (6 bases). CDR3 length equals 13 residues. V was clipped by 3 bases and J by 7 bases, with 12 bases between them. Per the germline V gene, CDR1 is MNHNS and CDR2 is SASEGT. This CDR3 is CASSDRGEATQYF. For the CDR3, the DNA is TGTGCCAGCAGTGATCGAGGGGAGGCGACCCAGTACTTC.

The CDR3 DNA is TGCGCCAGCAGCCAAGCGAGGGGGCGGGAGCCCCAAGAGACCCAGTACTTC. Translated, it gives CASSQARGREPQETQYF. The chain uses TRBV4-1 and TRBJ2-5; the D gene could be TRBD1 or TRBD2 (7 bases each). This CDR3 has 17 amino acids. The ends were cut back, 1 base at V and 1 base at J, with 16 bases in the middle. The germline V gene encodes CDR1 MGHRA and CDR2 YSYEKL.

This clonotype has a count of ten or more. V usage is TRBV6-1 and J usage is TRBJ2-5; D uncertain. CDR1 is MNHNS and CDR2 is SASEGT in the germline V gene. The V and J ends lost 9 bases and 4 bases respectively, with 21 bases between them. The CDR3 consists of 15 residues. The CDR3 nucleotides are TGTGCCAGTGGAGTGGGCCTAGAGGCGCGAGAGACCCAGTACTTC. Translation: CASGVGLEARETQYF.

This rearrangement joins TRBV7-6 to TRBJ2-1, with 8 bases matching TRBD2. The last part of the DNA fits TRBJ2-7 better; the J call may be wrong. Per germline, CDR1 SGHVS and CDR2 FNYEAQ. The CDR3 sequence is 15 residues long. The CDR3 protein is CASSLDVSGRYEQYF. The CDR3 region has the DNA TGTGCCAGCAGCTTAGATGTAAGCGGGAGATACGAGCAGTACTTC.

Sample share makes this clonotype medium-sized. The V gene is TRBV6-5, the J gene TRBJ2-7, with D perhaps TRBD2 (6 bases). CDR3 size: 13 residues. The V end lost 7 bases, the J end lost 0 bases, and 10 bases lay between the germline ends. Per germline, CDR1 MNHEY and CDR2 SVGAGI. This CDR3 reads CASKVTSSYEQYF. The CDR3 DNA follows: TGTGCCAGCAAAGTGACTAGCTCCTACGAGCAGTACTTC.

There are a few counts of this clonotype. The rearrangement links TRBV27 to TRBJ2-1; D gene unclear. The CDR3 runs to 15 residues. V was trimmed by 4 bases and J by 0 bases, leaving 10 bases between them. Looked up from germline, CDR1 is MNHEY and CDR2 is SMNVEV (reference sequence). The DNA for the CDR3 is TGTGCCAGCAGTTCGAGTAGAAGCTCCTACAATGAGCAGTTCTTC. Amino acid sequence: CASSSSRSSYNEQFF.

The rearrangement joins TRBV14 to TRBJ1-1; a possible D gene is TRBD1 (5 bases). V gave up 5 bases and J gave up 1 base, with 11 bases separating them. CDR1 and CDR2 (germline): SGHDN, FVKESK. The CDR3 has 14 amino acids. The CDR3 is CASSAGRRNTEAFF. CDR3 coding DNA: TGTGCCAGCAGCGCGGGACGGAGGAACACTGAAGCTTTCTTT.

V gene TRBV6-1 combines with J gene TRBJ2-3; possible D gene TRBD2, 6 bases. The CDR3 is 14 residues long. CDR1 is MNHNS, CDR2 SASEGT, per germline. Trimming stripped 7 bases from V and 0 bases from J, with 11 bases between. The CDR3 reads CASNAGSSTDTQYF. CDR3 bases: TGTGCCAGCAACGCGGGGTCTAGCACAGATACGCAGTATTTT.

This clonotype was counted between two and nine times. The V gene is TRBV5-1, the J gene TRBJ2-7; no definite D call. Trimming left V 3 bases short and J 3 bases short, with 13 bases between. Germline V CDR1 and CDR2: SGHRS, YFSETQ. This CDR3 region has 14 residues. CDR3 residues: CASSSGPSNYEQYF. The CDR3, as DNA: TGCGCCAGCAGCTCTGGGCCCTCCAACTACGAGCAGTACTTC. Looking up the rest from reference TRBV5-1 and TRBJ2-7 gives the full variable domain: KAGVTQTPRYLIKTRGQQVTLSCSPISGHRSVSWYQQTPGQGLQFLFEYFSETQRNKGNFPGRFSGRQFSNSRSEMNVSTLELGDSALYLCASSSGPSNYEQYFGPGTRLTVT.

Many counts were recorded for this clonotype. The V call is TRBV6-1, the J call TRBJ2-1; D gene unclear. The DNA matches TRBJ2-7 better at its end, which makes the J call doubtful. Germline V gene sequence: CDR1 MNHNS, CDR2 SASEGT. The CDR3 spans 15 residues. CDR3 in amino acids: CASSGEWGSSYEQYF. DNA for the CDR3: TGTGCCAGCAGTGGAGAGTGGGGATCCTCCTACGAGCAGTACTTC.

By share of the sample, this clonotype is medium-sized. The chain has TRBV6-1 and TRBJ2-5, with 13 bases identical to TRBD2. Germline loops: CDR1 MNHNS, CDR2 SASEGT. The CDR3 sequence is 16 residues long. Trimming at V came to 6 bases and at J to 11 bases, leaving 15 bases not matched to a gene. The CDR3 protein is CASRERKTSGREEQYF. The CDR3 DNA sequence: TGTGCCAGCAGGGAGCGGAAAACTAGCGGGAGGGAGGAGCAGTACTTC.

This chain links TRBV6-1 with TRBJ2-4; TRBD2 matches 7 bases. The length of the CDR3 is 16 residues. Germline trimming cut 8 bases from V and 13 bases from J; bases unmatched to any gene: 23. Per the germline V gene, CDR1 is MNHNS and CDR2 is SASEGT. As DNA, the CDR3 is TGTGCCAGCTCCGTGGCAGGCGGGAGAGGCAAAAATATGCAGTACTTC. Protein sequence: CASSVAGGRGKNMQYF.

CDR3 loop: CASSFGTGNTEAFF. Here the CDR3 DNA reads TGCGCCAGCAGCTTCGGAACAGGGAACACTGAAGCTTTCTTT. The chain is built from TRBV5-1 and TRBJ1-1, with a possible D match to TRBD1 (5 bases). The ends were cut back, 2 bases at V and 1 base at J, with 9 bases in the middle. The CDR3 length is 14 residues. Germline-derived CDR1 and CDR2 are SGHRS and YFSETQ.

The chain carries TRBV11-2 and TRBJ2-3, with D maybe TRBD1 (6 bases). The CDR3 is 16 amino acids. CDR1 SGHAT and CDR2 FQNNGV come from the germline V gene. The ends were cut back, 5 bases at V and 4 bases at J, with 19 bases in the middle. CDR3 in DNA: TGTGCCAGCAGCGCCGCAGGGGTCATAGGTGCAGATACGCAGTATTTT. As protein: CASSAAGVIGADTQYF.

The chain employs TRBV6-1 and TRBJ1-2; 7 nucleotides align to TRBD1. Germline V gene data show CDR1 as MNHNS and CDR2 as SASEGT. CDR3 length: 14 residues. Unmatched junction bases numbered 15, after V lost 9 bases and J lost 8 bases. In DNA form, the CDR3 reads TGTGCCAGTCAACTACGGACAGGAGGGAGCGGCTACACCTTC. Protein sequence: CASQLRTGGSGYTF.

This sequence joins TRBV6-2 or TRBV6-3 and TRBJ2-5; maybe TRBD1 (5 bases). The J call could be wrong; TRBJ2-7 is a better fit for the DNA end. Germline loops: CDR1 MNHEY, CDR2 SVGEGT. The CDR3 loop spans 13 amino acids. This chain's CDR3 is CASSYLTVYEQYF. Here the CDR3 DNA reads TGTGCCAGCAGTTACTTGACAGTTTACGAGCAGTACTTC.

This clonotype was counted many times. The V call is TRBV27, the J call TRBJ2-2, with 7 bases lining up with TRBD1. Trimming cost V 2 bases and J 6 bases; bases outside gene matches: 0. In germline, CDR1 is MNHEY, CDR2 SMNVEV (reference sequence). The CDR3 covers 13 residues. For the CDR3, the DNA is TGTGCCAGCAGTTTACAGGGGGCCGGGGAGCTGTTTTTT. This encodes CASSLQGAGELFF.

This clonotype was seen a handful of times. The chain joins TRBV7-2 to TRBJ1-1; possibly TRBD1 for D (6 bases). Germline V gives CDR1 SGHTA, CDR2 FQGNSA. V was shortened by 5 bases and J by 3 bases, with 13 bases between the two germline ends. The CDR3 runs 14 residues. The CDR3 here is CASSLRGGDTEAFF. CDR3 sequence (DNA): TGTGCCAGCAGCCTCAGGGGAGGGGACACTGAAGCTTTCTTT.

The V gene is TRBV5-3, the J gene TRBJ2-7; D is tentatively TRBD1 or TRBD2 (5 bases each). TRBV5-3 is an open reading frame, and its role is uncertain. The CDR3 is 15 residues long. With 3 bases removed from V and 2 bases from J, the gap between germline ends came to 15 bases. The CDR3 protein is CARSSGRGTPYEQYF. The CDR3, as DNA: TGTGCCAGAAGCTCGGGACGGGGAACCCCCTACGAGCAGTACTTC.